These 10 T cell receptor beta chains came from one sample sequenced in a study of blood T cell repertoires in COVID-19. The assay was immunoSEQ multiplex PCR, and TCRdb's table has in-frame clones only and misses some. The sample records approximately 300,000 clones, around 82% being singletons. The sequenced sample was peripheral blood. These receptors originate from an older person with COVID-19, enrolled during active disease.

This clone was detected a few times. The chain combines TRBV2 with TRBJ1-2; 7 bases align to TRBD1. Trimming removed 6 bases from V and 3 bases from J; junction bases left unmatched: 7. The V gene's germline CDR1 is SNHLY and CDR2 FYNNEI. The CDR3 runs 14 residues. The CDR3 DNA is TGTGCCAGCAGCAGGGACAGTCGATACTATGGCTACACCTTC. This translates into CASSRDSRYYGYTF.

V usage is TRBV29-1 and J usage is TRBJ1-5; D uncertain. The CDR3 is 12 residues long. Germline CDR1 SQVTM, CDR2 ANQGSEA. V lost 4 bases, J lost 6 bases, and 10 bases lay in between. The CDR3, as DNA: TGCAGCGTTGGAGGTTTCGGTCAGCCCCAGCATTTT. Translating it yields CSVGGFGQPQHF.

This clone showed up just a few times. The V call is TRBV5-5, the J call TRBJ1-6; D is perhaps TRBD1 (5 bases). CDR1 SGHKS and CDR2 YYEKEE come from the germline V gene (reference sequence). This CDR3 has 19 amino acids. Trimming stripped 3 bases from V and 0 bases from J, with 19 bases between. CDR3 in DNA: TGTGCCAGCAGCTCCCTAGGTCAGGGTCTGAGCTCCTATAATTCACCCCTCCACTTT. As protein: CASSSLGQGLSSYNSPLHF.

The V gene is TRBV2, the J gene TRBJ2-3; D remains ambiguous. Trimming removed 0 bases at V and 4 bases at J, with 11 bases between. In germline, CDR1 is SNHLY, CDR2 FYNNEI. The CDR3 sequence is 15 residues long. CDR3 residues: CASSEALRRADTQYF. CDR3 nucleotide sequence: TGTGCCAGCAGTGAAGCGCTTCGCCGCGCAGATACGCAGTATTTT.

The rearrangement uses TRBV12-3 or TRBV12-4 and TRBJ1-1; D is unresolved. CDR3 length: 12 residues. V was shortened by 3 bases and J by 0 bases, with 2 bases between the two germline ends. The CDR3 sequence: CASSFVNTEAFF. The CDR3 region has the DNA TGTGCCAGCAGTTTCGTGAACACTGAAGCTTTCTTT.

This clone was seen a single time. This chain connects TRBV7-2 to TRBJ2-7; D perhaps matches TRBD1 (5 bases). The V end was cut by 3 bases, the J end by 5 bases, with 14 bases between. The germline gives CDR1 SGHTA, CDR2 FQGNSA. CDR3 length: 14 amino acids. CDR3 nucleotides: TGTGCCAGCAGCTTGACCGGACACAGAAACGAGCAGTACTTC. Translation: CASSLTGHRNEQYF.

The chain links TRBV7-9 to TRBJ1-1, with D unclear. Germline V CDR1 and CDR2: SEHNR, FQNEAQ (reference sequence). Trimming pared 2 bases from V and 0 bases from J, leaving 10 bases between. This CDR3 has 15 residues. CDR3 sequence (DNA): TGTGCCAGCAGCTTATTAGTTCTGGTGAACACTGAAGCTTTCTTT. Its translation is CASSLLVLVNTEAFF.

The genes are TRBV7-2 and TRBJ1-5; possibly TRBD1 for D (5 bases). Germline CDR1 and CDR2: SGHTA and FQGNSA. The CDR3 loop spans 16 amino acids. V lost 3 bases to trimming and J lost 7 bases, with 19 bases between them. As DNA, the CDR3 is TGTGCCAGCAGCTTCGAGACAGCCATAAAGGGGCAGCCCCAGCATTTT. Translating gives CASSFETAIKGQPQHF.

Here the CDR3 DNA reads TGTGCCAGCAGTATATCAGGACAGGGGGACTACGAGCAGTACTTC. As protein: CASSISGQGDYEQYF. The rearrangement uses TRBV28 and TRBJ2-7; the match to TRBD1 covers 10 bases. The V segment lost 5 bases and the J segment 3 bases; nucleotides outside the gene matches: 7. Germline-derived CDR1 and CDR2 are MDHEN and SYDVKM. This CDR3 comprises 15 residues.

This CDR3 reads CSAHRGNTIYF. CDR3 in DNA: TGCAGCGCTCACCGGGGGAACACCATATATTTT. The chain uses TRBV29-1 and TRBJ1-3; D might be TRBD1 (5 bases). The CDR3 is made up of 11 amino acids. Per germline, CDR1 SQVTM and CDR2 ANQGSEA. V dropped 7 bases and J dropped 7 bases, with 11 bases sitting between them.